The 23 T cell receptor beta chains listed next were all sequenced from one sample in a study of blood T cell repertoires in COVID-19. Assay: immunoSEQ multiplex PCR; the TCRdb copy retains only in-frame clones and omits some. The data show about 44,000 clones, 80% to 90% seen once. The sample comprised peripheral blood. The source is a man aged 65 to 79 with active COVID-19.

The genes are TRBV5-5 and TRBJ2-2; TRBD1 is a possible D gene (6 bases). V shed 4 bases and J shed 1 base, with 8 bases lying between them. Germline CDR1 SGHKS, CDR2 YYEKEE (reference sequence). CDR3 length: 14 amino acids. The CDR3 loop is CASSTQGNTGELFF. The CDR3, as DNA: TGTGCCAGCAGCACACAGGGGAACACCGGGGAGCTGTTTTTT.

The chain uses TRBV5-1 and TRBJ2-7; 7 nucleotides align to TRBD2. The CDR3 is 12 residues long. Germline CDR1 and CDR2: SGHRS and YFSETQ. J gave up 7 bases and V 3 bases, and 4 bases lay outside the gene matches. CDR3 in DNA: TGCGCCAGCAGCTCGCAGGGACTAGAGCAGTACTTC. Protein: CASSSQGLEQYF.

The chain is built from TRBV5-8 and TRBJ2-2; the D is unclear. V was trimmed by 0 bases and J by 4 bases, leaving 4 bases between them. The CDR3 sequence is 13 residues long. CDR1 and CDR2 from the germline V gene are SGHTS and YDEGEE. The DNA of the CDR3 is TGTGCCAGCAGCTTGGGCGGCACCGGGGAGCTGTTTTTT. It specifies CASSLGGTGELFF.

The rearrangement joins TRBV28 to TRBJ2-1; maybe TRBD1 (5 bases). V was clipped by 6 bases and J by 14 bases, with 23 bases between them. CDR1 is MDHEN, CDR2 SYDVKM, per germline. This CDR3 has 14 amino acids. The CDR3 region is CASRGVRAGIREFF. The CDR3 DNA follows: TGTGCCAGCAGAGGGGTCCGTGCAGGCATCCGTGAGTTCTTC.

The chain joins TRBV23-1 to TRBJ2-7; 8 bases align to TRBD2. TRBV23-1 is labeled an ORF, and its function is uncertain. Trimming at V came to 3 bases and at J to 2 bases, leaving 6 bases not matched to a gene. This CDR3 is built from 15 residues. The CDR3 DNA follows: TGCGCCAGCAGTCAGCGAGCGGGGGAAACCTACGAGCAGTACTTC. Translating it yields CASSQRAGETYEQYF.

V and J are TRBV19 and TRBJ1-5; D gene uncertain. In germline, CDR1 is LNHDA, CDR2 SQIVND (reference sequence). The germline V and J ends were trimmed by 3 bases and 5 bases, with 8 bases remaining between them. CDR3 size: 13 residues. CDR3 sequence: CASSIRRDQPQHF. The CDR3 DNA sequence: TGTGCCAGTAGTATCAGGCGGGATCAGCCCCAGCATTTT.

V gene TRBV27 combines with J gene TRBJ1-3, with D hard to call. Trimming removed 0 bases at V and 0 bases at J, with 6 bases between. The CDR3 spans 15 residues. The germline V gene has CDR1 MNHEY and CDR2 SMNVEV (reference sequence). CDR3 region: CASSLSMRSGNTIYF. In DNA, the CDR3 is TGTGCCAGCAGTTTATCGATGCGCTCTGGAAACACCATATATTTT.

In its sample, this clone was seen once. The chain uses TRBV27 and TRBJ1-5; D unresolved. Trimming cost V 10 bases and J 2 bases, with 18 bases left between them. Germline V gene data show CDR1 as MNHEY and CDR2 as SMNVEV (reference sequence). There are 15 residues in the CDR3. CDR3 DNA: TGTGCCACTCCCCCGGGGAGGGCGGGCAATCAGCCCCAGCATTTT. This codes for CATPPGRAGNQPQHF.

The chain has TRBV3-1 (or the pseudogene TRBV3-2) and TRBJ2-5, with no clear D. Germline V gene sequence: CDR1 LGHDT, CDR2 YNNKEL (reference sequence). The germline V and J ends were trimmed by 3 bases and 9 bases, with 11 bases remaining between them. The CDR3 has 12 residues. The CDR3 loop reads CASSQSDLAQYF. The CDR3 region has the DNA TGTGCCAGCAGCCAGTCAGACTTAGCCCAGTACTTC.

The rearrangement joins TRBV3-1 (or the pseudogene TRBV3-2) to TRBJ1-5; D is perhaps TRBD1 (5 bases). The V gene's germline CDR1 is LGHDT and CDR2 YNNKEL (reference sequence). V was pared by 4 bases and J by 2 bases, with 9 bases between. CDR3 size: 14 residues. The CDR3 here is CASSLETGNQPQHF. In nucleotides, the CDR3 is TGTGCCAGCAGCCTAGAGACAGGCAATCAGCCCCAGCATTTT.

The V and J genes are TRBV4-1 and TRBJ2-2; TRBD1 aligns across 7 bases. This CDR3 region has 17 residues. Germline CDR1 and CDR2: MGHRA and YSYEKL. The V segment lost 2 bases and the J segment 5 bases; nucleotides outside the gene matches: 11. CDR3 amino acids: CASSQNPRDRRTGELFF. The DNA of the CDR3 is TGCGCCAGCAGCCAAAACCCCCGGGACAGAAGGACCGGGGAGCTGTTTTTT.

The V call is TRBV19, the J call TRBJ2-7; the D is unclear. Trimming removed 8 bases at V and 3 bases at J, with 17 bases between. This CDR3 is 14 amino acids long. Germline CDR1 LNHDA, CDR2 SQIVND (reference sequence). CDR3 loop: CASRPRNSGYEQYF. The CDR3 region has the DNA TGTGCCAGTCGTCCACGAAATTCCGGCTACGAGCAGTACTTC.

The rearrangement links TRBV6-5 to TRBJ1-6; 8 bases agree with TRBD1. This CDR3 spans 14 amino acids. J lost 9 bases, V lost 5 bases, and 6 bases had no gene match. The germline V gene has CDR1 MNHEY and CDR2 SVGAGI. This CDR3 reads CASSTTGVASPLHF. CDR3 nucleotides: TGTGCCAGCAGTACGACAGGGGTAGCTTCACCCCTCCACTTT.

The V gene is TRBV19, the J gene TRBJ1-5; TRBD1 matches at 7 bases. This CDR3 is 14 amino acids long. J lost 4 bases, V lost 4 bases, and 4 bases had no gene match. Germline V gene data show CDR1 as LNHDA and CDR2 as SQIVND (reference sequence). CDR3 residues: CASSSGQANQPQHF. DNA of the CDR3: TGTGCCAGTAGTAGCGGACAGGCAAATCAGCCCCAGCATTTT.

V usage is TRBV4-3 and J usage is TRBJ2-1; TRBD2 matches at 12 bases. The CDR3 has 18 residues. In germline, CDR1 is LGHNA, CDR2 YSLEER. V shed 3 bases, J shed 5 bases, and the junction held 11 bases outside the gene matches. The CDR3 region is CASSHQTLAGGPNNEQFF. In DNA form, the CDR3 reads TGCGCCAGCAGCCACCAAACGCTAGCGGGGGGGCCCAACAATGAGCAGTTCTTC.

This chain connects TRBV9 to TRBJ2-1, with D possibly matching TRBD2 (6 bases). This CDR3 is 15 amino acids long. Trimming pared 2 bases from V and 0 bases from J, leaving 9 bases between. Germline V gene lookup returns CDR1 SGDLS and CDR2 YYNGEE. As DNA, the CDR3 is TGTGCCAGCAGCGTTACGGGGGTCTCCTACAATGAGCAGTTCTTC. The encoded protein is CASSVTGVSYNEQFF. Complete variable domain (other parts from reference TRBV9 and TRBJ2-1): DSGVTQTPKHLITATGQRVTLRCSPRSGDLSVYWYQQSLDQGLQFLIQYYNGEERAKGNILERFSAQQFPDLHSELNLSSLELGDSALYFCASSVTGVSYNEQFFGPGTRLTVL.

The rearrangement uses TRBV5-1 and TRBJ2-2; possible D gene TRBD2, 5 bases. The V end lost 4 bases, the J end lost 8 bases, and 12 bases lay between the germline ends. Germline V lookup: CDR1 SGHRS, CDR2 YFSETQ. The length of the CDR3 is 13 residues. CDR3 residues: CASSRLPRGELFF. As DNA, the CDR3 is TGCGCCAGCAGCCGACTACCTCGGGGGGAGCTGTTTTTT.

The rearrangement uses TRBV11-2 and TRBJ2-2; D unresolved. Trimming took off 2 bases at V and 7 bases at J, with 5 bases between the two ends. From germline, CDR1 is SGHAT and CDR2 FQNNGV. The CDR3 contains 12 residues. This CDR3 is CASSLLGGELFF. CDR3 sequence (DNA): TGTGCCAGCAGCTTACTCGGCGGGGAGCTGTTTTTT. Using reference TRBV11-2 and TRBJ2-2 for the parts outside the CDR3, the full variable domain is EAGVAQSPRYKIIEKRQSVAFWCNPISGHATLYWYQQILGQGPKLLIQFQNNGVVDDSQLPKDRFSAERLKGVDSTLKIQPAKLEDSAVYLCASSLLGGELFFGEGSRLTVL.

This clone came up once. The gene calls are TRBV19 and TRBJ2-3; 10 positions match TRBD2. CDR3 length: 17 amino acids. The trim removed 4 bases at V and 2 bases at J, leaving 9 bases unmatched. Germline V lookup: CDR1 LNHDA, CDR2 SQIVND (reference sequence). CDR3 sequence: CASSTRTSGTYTDTQYF. CDR3 in DNA: TGTGCCAGTAGTACGAGGACTAGCGGCACCTACACAGATACGCAGTATTTT.

The V call is TRBV7-2, the J call TRBJ2-7, with 11 bases that match TRBD1. This CDR3 contains 15 residues. After removal of 4 bases from V and 5 bases from J, the junction contained 7 bases not matched to a gene. Germline loops: CDR1 SGHTA, CDR2 FQGNSA. CDR3 nucleotide sequence: TGTGCCAGCAGCTCGTACCGGGACAGGGGGGACGAGCAGTACTTC. Protein sequence: CASSSYRDRGDEQYF.

The chain has TRBV9 and TRBJ2-2; tentative D call: TRBD1 (6 bases). Germline CDR1 is SGDLS and CDR2 is YYNGEE. Between the trimmed V and J ends, which lost 4 bases and 6 bases, there was a span of 13 bases. The CDR3 has 14 residues. CDR3 region: CASSPYREPGELFF. The CDR3 coding sequence is TGTGCCAGCAGCCCTTACAGGGAACCCGGGGAGCTGTTTTTT.

This chain joins TRBV10-3 and TRBJ1-2; D gene unclear. V dropped 0 bases and J dropped 5 bases, with 4 bases sitting between them. The CDR3 has 12 amino acids. From germline, CDR1 is ENHRY and CDR2 SYGVKD. CDR3 DNA: TGTGCCATCAGTGAGTCTCTATATGGCTACACCTTC. It specifies CAISESLYGYTF.

The CDR3 loop is CASSVRTANSYNEQFF. The CDR3 DNA reads as TGTGCCAGCAGCGTGCGGACAGCCAACTCCTACAATGAGCAGTTCTTC. This chain links TRBV9 with TRBJ2-1, with D tentatively TRBD1 (6 bases). Between the trimmed V and J ends, which lost 2 bases and 0 bases, there was a span of 12 bases. The CDR3 loop spans 16 amino acids. Germline V lookup: CDR1 SGDLS, CDR2 YYNGEE.